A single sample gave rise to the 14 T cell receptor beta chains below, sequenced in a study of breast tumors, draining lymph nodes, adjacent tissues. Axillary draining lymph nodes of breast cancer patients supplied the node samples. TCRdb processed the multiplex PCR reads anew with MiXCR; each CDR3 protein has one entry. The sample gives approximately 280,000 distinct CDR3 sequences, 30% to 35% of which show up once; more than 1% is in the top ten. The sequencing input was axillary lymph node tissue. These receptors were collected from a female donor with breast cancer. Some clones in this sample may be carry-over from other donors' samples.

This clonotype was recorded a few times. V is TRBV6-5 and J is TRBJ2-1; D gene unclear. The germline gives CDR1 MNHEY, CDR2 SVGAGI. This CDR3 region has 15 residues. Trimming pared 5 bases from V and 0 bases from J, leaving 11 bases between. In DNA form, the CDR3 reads TGTGCCAGCAGTCACGCGGTCAGCTCCTACAATGAGCAGTTCTTC. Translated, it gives CASSHAVSSYNEQFF.

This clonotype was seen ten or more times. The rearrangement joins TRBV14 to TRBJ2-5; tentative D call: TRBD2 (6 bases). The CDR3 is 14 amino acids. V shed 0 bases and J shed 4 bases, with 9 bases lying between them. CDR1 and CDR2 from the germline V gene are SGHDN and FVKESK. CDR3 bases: TGTGCCAGCAGCCAAGATCTGGAGGGAGAGACCCAGTACTTC. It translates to CASSQDLEGETQYF.

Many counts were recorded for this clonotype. In nucleotides, the CDR3 is TGTGCCAGCAGTTGGGGCGGGAGGTCTGATGAGCAGTTCTTC. This translates into CASSWGGRSDEQFF. V and J are TRBV6-5 and TRBJ2-1; the match to TRBD2 covers 8 bases. With V trimmed by 4 bases and J by 8 bases, 7 bases remained unmatched. Germline assignment: CDR1 MNHEY and CDR2 SVGAGI. The CDR3 sequence is 14 residues long.

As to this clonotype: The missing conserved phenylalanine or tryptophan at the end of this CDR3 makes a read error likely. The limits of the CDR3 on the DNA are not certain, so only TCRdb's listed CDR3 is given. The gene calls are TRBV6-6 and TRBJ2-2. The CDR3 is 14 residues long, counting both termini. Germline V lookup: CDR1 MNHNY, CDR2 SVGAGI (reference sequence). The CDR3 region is CASSFLANTGELMS.

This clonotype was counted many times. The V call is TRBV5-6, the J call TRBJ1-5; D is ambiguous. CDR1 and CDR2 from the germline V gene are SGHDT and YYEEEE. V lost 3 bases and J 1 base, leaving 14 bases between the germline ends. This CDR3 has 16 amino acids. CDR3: CASSSVRFGSNQPQHF. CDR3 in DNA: TGTGCCAGCAGCTCCGTTCGCTTTGGGAGCAATCAGCCCCAGCATTTT.

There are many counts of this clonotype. CDR3 DNA: TGCGCCAGCAGCTTGTTACAGGAGGGGGGTGAGCAGTTCTTC. Protein product: CASSLLQEGGEQFF. V gene TRBV5-1 combines with J gene TRBJ2-1; TRBD1 or TRBD2 may be the D gene (6 bases each). The germline CDR1 and CDR2 sequences are SGHRS and YFSETQ. The germline V and J ends were trimmed by 1 base and 9 bases, with 14 bases remaining between them. The CDR3 loop spans 14 amino acids.

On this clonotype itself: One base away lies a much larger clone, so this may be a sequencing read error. CDR3 bases: TGTGCCAGCAGCTTCACAGGGGGCGCGAGGATTGGGTCCTACGAGCAGTACTTC. This gives the protein CASSFTGGARIGSYEQYF. The chain couples TRBV5-5 to TRBJ2-7, with TRBD1 matching over 9 bases. V trimming: 2 bases; J trimming: 1 base; junction bases outside the gene matches: 13. The CDR3 extends over 18 amino acids. Germline V gene lookup returns CDR1 SGHKS and CDR2 YYEKEE (reference sequence).

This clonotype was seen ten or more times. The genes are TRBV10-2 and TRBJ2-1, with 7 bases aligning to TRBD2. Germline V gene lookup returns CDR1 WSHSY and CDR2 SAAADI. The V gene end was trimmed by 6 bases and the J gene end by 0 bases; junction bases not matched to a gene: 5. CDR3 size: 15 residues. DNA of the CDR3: TGCGCCAGCAGACCCGGGAGGAGCTCCTACAATGAGCAGTTCTTC. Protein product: CASRPGRSSYNEQFF.

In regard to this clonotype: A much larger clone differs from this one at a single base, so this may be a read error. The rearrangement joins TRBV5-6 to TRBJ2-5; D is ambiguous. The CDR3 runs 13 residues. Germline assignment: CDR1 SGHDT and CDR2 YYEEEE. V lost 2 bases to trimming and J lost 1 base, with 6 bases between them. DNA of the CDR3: TGTGCCAGCAGCTTAACAGCCCAAGAGACCCAGTACTTC. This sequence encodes CASSLTAQETQYF. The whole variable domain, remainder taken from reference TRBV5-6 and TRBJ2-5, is DAGVTQSPTHLIKTRGQQVTLRCSPKSGHDTVSWYQQALGQGPQFIFQYYEEEERQRGNFPDRFSGHQFPNYSSELNVNALLLGDSALYLCASSLTAQETQYFGPGTRLLVL.

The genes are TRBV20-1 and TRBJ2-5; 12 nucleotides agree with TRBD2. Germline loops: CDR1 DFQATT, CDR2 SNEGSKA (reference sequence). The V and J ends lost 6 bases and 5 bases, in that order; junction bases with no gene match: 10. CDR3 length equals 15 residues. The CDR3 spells CSANGLAGREETQYF. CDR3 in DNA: TGCAGTGCAAATGGACTAGCGGGGCGGGAGGAGACCCAGTACTTC.

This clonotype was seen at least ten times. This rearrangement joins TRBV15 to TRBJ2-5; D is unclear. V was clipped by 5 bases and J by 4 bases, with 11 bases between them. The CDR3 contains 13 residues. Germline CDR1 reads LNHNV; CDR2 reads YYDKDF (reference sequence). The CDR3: CATSPPGGETQYF. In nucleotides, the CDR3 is TGTGCCACCAGCCCCCCAGGTGGAGAGACCCAGTACTTC.

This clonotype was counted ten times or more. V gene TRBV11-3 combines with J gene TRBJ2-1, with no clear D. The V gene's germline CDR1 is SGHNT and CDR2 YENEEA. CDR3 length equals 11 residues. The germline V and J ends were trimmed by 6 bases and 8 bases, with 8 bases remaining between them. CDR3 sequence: CASSQWDEQFF. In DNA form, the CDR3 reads TGTGCCAGCAGTCAGTGGGATGAGCAGTTCTTC.

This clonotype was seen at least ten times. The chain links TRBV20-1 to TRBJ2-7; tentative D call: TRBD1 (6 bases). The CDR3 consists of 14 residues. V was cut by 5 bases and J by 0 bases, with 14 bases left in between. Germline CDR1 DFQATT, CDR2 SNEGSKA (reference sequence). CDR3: CSALDSLGSYEQYF. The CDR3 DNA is TGCAGTGCTCTGGACAGTTTGGGCTCCTACGAGCAGTACTTC.

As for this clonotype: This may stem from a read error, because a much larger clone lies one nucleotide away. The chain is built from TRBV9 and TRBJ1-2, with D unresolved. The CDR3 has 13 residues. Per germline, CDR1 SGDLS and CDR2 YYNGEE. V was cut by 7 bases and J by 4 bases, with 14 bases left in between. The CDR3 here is CASGPQEGYGYTF. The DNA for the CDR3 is TGTGCCAGCGGCCCTCAGGAGGGCTATGGCTACACCTTC. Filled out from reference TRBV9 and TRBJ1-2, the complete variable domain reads DSGVTQTPKHLITATGQRVTLRCSPRSGDLSVYWYQQSLDQGLQFLIQYYNGEERAKGNILERFSAQQFPDLHSELNLSSLELGDSALYFCASGPQEGYGYTFGSGTRLTVV.